These 14 T cell receptor beta chains share one sample of origin, sequenced in a study of CD4 T cells in relation to SARS-CoV-2 and coronaviruses. Clones were read by immunoSEQ multiplex PCR, and TCRdb kept only the in-frame ones, dropping some. This sample has around 25,000 clones; less than 85% occur once, and the top ten carry 29%. Their antigen targets remain unknown. CD4+ T cells from unexposed donors were obtained before the COVID-19 pandemic (2011-2018). CD4+ T cells were isolated from the cells after 10 days of culture. Sequencing was done on a sample of CD4+ T cells from PBMCs, cultured in vitro. All receptors derive from a human donor in good health.

The chain uses TRBV10-2 and TRBJ2-1; D is perhaps TRBD2 (5 bases). This CDR3 has 14 amino acids. The V and J ends lost 3 bases and 6 bases respectively, with 12 bases between them. Germline-derived CDR1 and CDR2 are WSHSY and SAAADI. This CDR3 is CASSDMGVSNEQFF. The CDR3 DNA reads TGCGCCAGCAGTGATATGGGAGTAAGCAATGAGCAGTTCTTC.

This clone was counted a single time. The gene calls are TRBV27 and TRBJ1-6, with D tentatively TRBD1 (5 bases). This CDR3 has 15 amino acids. The V and J ends lost 5 bases and 3 bases respectively, with 11 bases between them. Germline V gives CDR1 MNHEY, CDR2 SMNVEV (reference sequence). The CDR3: CASSPLDSYNSPLHF. Here the CDR3 DNA reads TGTGCCAGCAGTCCTCTTGACAGCTATAATTCACCCCTCCACTTT.

This clone was seen a handful of times. The J gene is TRBJ2-7, the V gene TRBV7-3; weak D call: TRBD2 (6 bases). The germline CDR1 and CDR2 sequences are SGHTA and FQGTGA. The CDR3 runs 15 residues. The V end was cut by 1 base, the J end by 0 bases, with 10 bases between. CDR3 bases: TGTGCCAGCAGCTTAAGCGGGGCGAGCTCCTACGAGCAGTACTTC. The encoded protein is CASSLSGASSYEQYF.

Here the CDR3 reads CSASPPLLSSYNEQFF. CDR3 bases: TGCAGTGCTAGTCCCCCCCTCCTGAGCTCCTACAATGAGCAGTTCTTC. The V and J genes are TRBV20-1 and TRBJ2-1; D is uncertain. The length of the CDR3 is 16 residues. The V end lost 3 bases, the J end lost 0 bases, and 15 bases lay between the germline ends. Per germline, CDR1 DFQATT and CDR2 SNEGSKA (reference sequence).

The chain links TRBV3-1 (or the pseudogene TRBV3-2) to TRBJ2-1; no reliable D call. The V and J ends lost 0 bases and 13 bases respectively, with 10 bases between them. The germline CDR1 and CDR2 sequences are LGHDT and YNNKEL (reference sequence). The CDR3 spans 12 residues. The CDR3 region is CASSQEPSFQFF. The CDR3 bases are TGTGCCAGCAGCCAAGAGCCCAGCTTCCAGTTCTTC.

The gene calls are TRBV7-8 and TRBJ1-6; D is possibly TRBD1 (5 bases). With 1 base removed from V and 8 bases from J, the gap between germline ends came to 12 bases. The CDR3 extends over 15 amino acids. CDR1 and CDR2 (germline): SGHVS, FQNEAQ. The CDR3 here is CASSLVGGVYSPLHF. CDR3 nucleotides: TGTGCCAGCAGCTTAGTCGGGGGGGTATATTCACCCCTCCACTTT.

The chain employs TRBV29-1 and TRBJ1-2; D ambiguous. Trimming took 4 bases from V and 4 from J, leaving 10 bases between them. Germline CDR1 is SQVTM and CDR2 is ANQGSEA. The CDR3 is 12 residues long. CDR3 loop: CSVGEEGYGYTF. Written as DNA, the CDR3 is TGCAGCGTTGGCGAAGAAGGCTATGGCTACACCTTC.

This chain joins TRBV19 and TRBJ2-7; no clear D. The germline V gene encodes CDR1 LNHDA and CDR2 SQIVND (reference sequence). The V end was cut by 1 base, the J end by 3 bases, with 7 bases between. The CDR3 runs to 13 residues. This CDR3 is CASSIVAGYEQYF. CDR3 coding DNA: TGTGCCAGTAGTATAGTGGCAGGCTACGAGCAGTACTTC.

This chain connects TRBV3-1 (or the pseudogene TRBV3-2) to TRBJ2-7; 9 bases agree with TRBD2. This CDR3 is 14 amino acids long. Trimming cost V 2 bases and J 6 bases; bases outside gene matches: 5. Germline V lookup: CDR1 LGHDT, CDR2 YNNKEL (reference sequence). Here the CDR3 reads CASSQISGSSEQYF. The CDR3 region has the DNA TGTGCCAGCAGCCAAATTAGCGGGAGTTCCGAGCAGTACTTC.

The chain recombines TRBV5-1 with TRBJ2-7; 9 positions match TRBD2. This CDR3 has 16 amino acids. After removal of 0 bases from V and 3 bases from J, the junction contained 7 bases not matched to a gene. CDR1 is SGHRS, CDR2 YFSETQ, per germline. CDR3 in amino acids: CASSLASSGSFYEQYF. The CDR3 nucleotides are TGCGCCAGCAGCTTGGCCAGTAGCGGGAGTTTCTACGAGCAGTACTTC.

J is TRBJ2-5 and V is TRBV19; TRBD1 matches at 7 bases. CDR1 is LNHDA and CDR2 is SQIVND in the germline V gene (reference sequence). This CDR3 contains 15 residues. V was clipped by 4 bases and J by 2 bases; unmatched bases: 7. Here the CDR3 DNA reads TGTGCCAGTAGTAGAAGACAGGGCAAGCAAGAGACCCAGTACTTC. Its protein is CASSRRQGKQETQYF.

The rearrangement joins TRBV10-3 to TRBJ2-1, with D unresolved. CDR3 size: 13 residues. CDR1 is ENHRY, CDR2 SYGVKD, per germline. V lost 3 bases to trimming and J lost 5 bases, with 8 bases between them. CDR3 loop: CAISEAPDNEQFF. CDR3 DNA sequence: TGTGCCATCAGTGAAGCTCCCGACAATGAGCAGTTCTTC.

The chain has TRBV6-5 and TRBJ2-7; 9 positions match TRBD1. The CDR3 runs 15 residues. J was trimmed by 2 bases and V by 2 bases; bases with no gene match: 4. Per germline, CDR1 MNHEY and CDR2 SVGAGI. DNA of the CDR3: TGTGCCAGCAGTTACAGGGGACAGGGAGCCTACGAGCAGTACTTC. Amino acids: CASSYRGQGAYEQYF.

The rearrangement uses TRBV11-2 and TRBJ2-1; a weak D match, TRBD2 (6 bases). V gave up 5 bases and J gave up 6 bases, with 17 bases separating them. The CDR3 totals 15 residues. Germline values: CDR1 SGHAT, CDR2 FQNNGV. The CDR3 spells CASSPGTRSGNEQFF. The CDR3, as DNA: TGTGCCAGCAGCCCCGGGACTCGCTCTGGCAATGAGCAGTTCTTC.